This T cell receptor beta chain was recovered during a study of monozygotic twins with inflammatory bowel disease. General study results and limits: Reduced clonotype sharing with other individuals was observed in IBD patients relative to healthy twins, especially with disease activity.

On this clonotype: As yet, its antigen is unknown.

The quantity of total RNA per TCR library was around 3.5 ug. cDNA for each sample came from eight separate reactions. TCRdb reprocessed the 5' RACE reads and stores each CDR3 protein as one record, lacking DNA. This repertoire includes some 440,000 distinct CDR3 sequences. The CDR3 has 13 residues. Per the germline V gene, CDR1 is SQVTM and CDR2 is ANQGSEA. This clonotype was sampled from a human donor with ulcerative colitis or Crohn's disease, or a healthy co-twin of an affected twin (not recorded which). Sequencing was carried out using blood. The V gene is TRBV29-1, the J gene TRBJ1-1. CDR3 region: CSVDLGLNTEAFF. Full variable domain (outside the CDR3, taken from reference TRBV29-1 and TRBJ1-1): SAVISQKPSRDICQRGTSLTIQCQVDSQVTMMFWYRQQPGQSLTLIATANQGSEATYESGFVIDKFPISRPNLTFSTLTVSNMSPEDSSIYLCSVDLGLNTEAFFGQGTRLTVV.